These T cell receptor beta chains were read from a single sample in a study of blood T cell repertoires in COVID-19. The assay was immunoSEQ multiplex PCR, and TCRdb's table has in-frame clones only and misses some. In the table there are 200,000 to 300,000 clones, approximately 89% of which are singletons. Sequencing used PBMCs or T cells enriched from blood (not recorded which). These receptors came from a middle-aged woman with acute COVID-19. Both conserved end residues are part of each CDR3. D genes are given only for firm matches. Clone size is stated in some rows and not others, as once, few, many or a class when expanded.

13	TRBV5-1	TRBJ1-1	.	.	TGCGCCACAAGAGGGACTCTGAACACTGAAGCTTTCTTT	CATRGTLNTEAFF
11	TRBV5-6	TRBJ2-7	once	.	TGTGCCAGCAGCTTGGGCCGGGAGCAGTACTTC	CASSLGREQYF
14	TRBV7-9	TRBJ1-2	.	.	TGTGCCAGCAGCTCAGACGGGGTACGCTATGGCTACACCTTC	CASSSDGVRYGYTF
13	TRBV18	TRBJ2-3	.	TRBD1	TGTGCCAGCTCATTACAGGGGGCAGCTACGCAGTATTTT	CASSLQGAATQYF
13	TRBV6-5	TRBJ2-1	.	.	TGTGCCAGCAGTCGGGTGGTGGACAATGAGCAGTTCTTC	CASSRVVDNEQFF
13	TRBV6-5	TRBJ1-4	.	.	TGTGCCAGCAGTTACGACAGTAATGAAAAACTGTTTTTT	CASSYDSNEKLFF
17	TRBV24-1	TRBJ1-5	.	TRBD1	TGTGCCACCAGTGATTTGCAGGGGGTTAGGGGAAATCAGCCCCAGCATTTT	CATSDLQGVRGNQPQHF
14	TRBV30	TRBJ2-1	.	TRBD2	TGTGCCTGGAGGAGGGACTATGGGAACAATGAGCAGTTCTTC	CAWRRDYGNNEQFF
14	TRBV4-1	TRBJ2-7	.	.	TGCGCCAGCAGCCAAGCTCCCAGCTCCTACGAGCAGTACTTC	CASSQAPSSYEQYF
14	TRBV11-2	TRBJ2-5	.	TRBD2	TGTGCCAGCAGCTCTAGCGGGAGAGGAGAGACCCAGTACTTC	CASSSSGRGETQYF
10	TRBV20-1	TRBJ2-1	.	.	TGCAGCTTCGGGTCCGTTGAGCAGTTCTTC	CSFGSVEQFF
19	TRBV19	TRBJ1-2	.	TRBD1	TGTGCCAGTAGTATAGTGCCGCGACTAGTGGAACAGGGGAACTATGGCTACACCTTC	CASSIVPRLVEQGNYGYTF
15	TRBV7-2	TRBJ2-3	.	TRBD2	TGTGCCAGTAGGTTCGGGGGGAACCCCACAGATACGCAGTATTTT	CASRFGGNPTDTQYF
14	TRBV27	TRBJ1-2	once	.	TGTGCCAGCAGTTTATCACGCAGGGTAAATAGCTACACCTTC	CASSLSRRVNSYTF
13	TRBV5-1	TRBJ1-2	.	.	TGCGCCAGCAGCTCCGACAGGATTGGAGGCTACACCTTC	CASSSDRIGGYTF
12	TRBV7-5	TRBJ2-3	.	.	TGTGCCAGAAGCTTTGGAGGGAATACGCAGTATTTT	CARSFGGNTQYF
12	TRBV10-1	TRBJ2-2	.	.	TGCGCCAGCAGTGATGGGCCCGGGGAGCTGTTTTTT	CASSDGPGELFF
17	TRBV10-2	TRBJ2-3	.	TRBD2	TGCGCCACCACCGGGGCCCCTAGCGGGGGACTCACAGATACGCAGTATTTT	CATTGAPSGGLTDTQYF
15	TRBV6-2/TRBV6-3	TRBJ2-3	.	TRBD2	TGTGCCAGCAGTTTTCCACTAGCGGGATCAGATACGCAGTATTTT	CASSFPLAGSDTQYF